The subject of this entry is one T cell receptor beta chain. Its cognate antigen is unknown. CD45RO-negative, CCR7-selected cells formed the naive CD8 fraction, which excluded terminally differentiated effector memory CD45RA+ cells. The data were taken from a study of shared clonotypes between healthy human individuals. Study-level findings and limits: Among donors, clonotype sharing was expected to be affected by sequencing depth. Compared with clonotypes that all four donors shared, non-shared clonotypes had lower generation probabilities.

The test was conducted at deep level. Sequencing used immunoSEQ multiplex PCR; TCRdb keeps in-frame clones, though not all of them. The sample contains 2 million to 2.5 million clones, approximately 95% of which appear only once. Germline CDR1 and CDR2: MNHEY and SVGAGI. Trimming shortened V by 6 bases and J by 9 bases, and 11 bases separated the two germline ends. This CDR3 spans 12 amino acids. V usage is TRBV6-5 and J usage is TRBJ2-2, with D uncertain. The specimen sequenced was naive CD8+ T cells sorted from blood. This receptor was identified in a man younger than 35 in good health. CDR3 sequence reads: CASSPPTRELFF. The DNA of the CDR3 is TGTGCCAGCAGCCCCCCAACCCGGGAGCTGTTTTTT.